Sequencing of this TCR beta chain was carried out in a study of CD8 T cells in ankylosing spondylitis. The sample holds many counts of this clonotype. What it recognizes is unknown. TCRdb fed the 5' RACE reads into MiXCR, producing one record per CDR3 protein. The profile covers a few hundred thousand distinct CDR3 sequences, with around a tenth appearing a single time and about 10% taken by the ten largest. The CDR3 consists of 14 residues. CDR1 and CDR2 from the germline V gene are SGHRS and YFSETQ. The V gene lost 10 bases and the J gene lost 2 bases, with 16 bases spanning the gap. General study points: Within matched ankylosing spondylitis synovial fluid, disease-linked clones were reportedly significantly enriched. As for the disease-linked clones, they showed a CD8+ phenotype and occurred at relatively low frequencies in peripheral blood. A TCR beta motif of under 10 highly homologous variants seemed to mark ankylosing spondylitis blood.

This clonotype originated in a female donor with ankylosing spondylitis or in good health (not recorded which). Input material: blood, either unsorted or a sorted T cell fraction (not recorded which). The chain joins TRBV5-1 to TRBJ2-1; D perhaps matches TRBD2 (6 bases). CDR3 bases: TGCGCCTCCCACCCCGGGAGCGCCTACAATGAGCAGTTCTTC. This sequence encodes CASHPGSAYNEQFF.